What follows are 8 T cell receptor beta chains derived from one specimen sequenced in a study of blood T cell repertoires in COVID-19. Data came from immunoSEQ multiplex PCR; TCRdb stores just in-frame clones and leaves some out. The profile shows fewer than 200,000 clones, roughly 83% of them singletons. Sequencing input: PBMCs or T cells enriched from blood (not recorded which). These receptors were collected from a woman aged 45-65 years who had recovered from COVID-19.

This clone came up a few times. The chain combines TRBV29-1 with TRBJ1-1; D is undetermined. Trimming pared 5 bases from V and 1 base from J, leaving 5 bases between. The germline V gene has CDR1 SQVTM and CDR2 ANQGSEA. This CDR3 has 11 amino acids. The CDR3 sequence: CSVLRNTEAFF. The CDR3 DNA sequence: TGCAGCGTTCTCCGGAACACTGAAGCTTTCTTT.

This sequence joins TRBV28 and TRBJ2-2; TRBD2 matches 10 bases. This CDR3 is built from 16 residues. Trimming at V came to 9 bases and at J to 4 bases, leaving 11 bases not matched to a gene. Germline CDR1 reads MDHEN; CDR2 reads SYDVKM. The CDR3 is CARVGRLAGVTGELFF. CDR3 nucleotides: TGTGCCAGAGTCGGTCGGCTAGCGGGGGTCACCGGGGAGCTGTTTTTT.

This chain connects TRBV6-2 or TRBV6-3 to TRBJ2-5; 15 bases are shared with TRBD2. This CDR3 comprises 19 residues. From germline, CDR1 is MNHEY and CDR2 SVGEGT. The J segment lost 6 bases and the V segment lost 2 bases, leaving 13 bases of the junction unmatched. In DNA, the CDR3 is TGTGCCAGCAGTTACCGGACTAGCGGGGGGGGAGGCTTTACAAAGACCCAGTACTTC. It is translated as CASSYRTSGGGGFTKTQYF.

As regards this clone: Other DNA variants within this sample encode the same CDR3. V is TRBV9 and J is TRBJ2-2, with TRBD2 matching 7 bases. Germline V gene sequence: CDR1 SGDLS, CDR2 YYNGEE. The CDR3 totals 17 residues. The V gene end was trimmed by 0 bases and the J gene end by 5 bases; junction bases not matched to a gene: 10. Written as DNA, the CDR3 is TGTGCCAGCAGCGTAGACAGAGCGGGGCTGAATACCGGGGAGCTGTTTTTT. Its translation is CASSVDRAGLNTGELFF.

The chain links TRBV6-4 to TRBJ2-1; 13 bases agree with TRBD2. Germline assignment: CDR1 MRHNA and CDR2 SNTAGT. The CDR3 is 16 amino acids. Germline trimming cut 7 bases from V and 5 bases from J; bases unmatched to any gene: 8. The CDR3 bases are TGTGCCAGCATGGCCGGGACTAGCGGGGCCAACAATGAGCAGTTCTTC. This encodes CASMAGTSGANNEQFF.

CDR3 nucleotide sequence: TGTGCCTGGCGTGGGGAGGACTCCTACGAGCAGTACGTC. It encodes CAWRGEDSYEQYV. This sequence joins TRBV30 and TRBJ2-7, with D perhaps TRBD2 (6 bases). The V gene lost 5 bases and the J gene lost 0 bases, with 11 bases spanning the gap. The CDR3 is 13 amino acids. Germline V gives CDR1 GTSNPN, CDR2 SVGIG (reference sequence).

This chain connects TRBV23-1 to TRBJ1-2, with 9 bases aligning to TRBD1. TRBV23-1 is an ORF, with its function uncertain. V shed 4 bases and J 6 bases; nucleotides not matched to a gene: 12. The CDR3 loop spans 16 amino acids. CDR3 in amino acids: CASSPGQGNLGDGYTF. CDR3 nucleotides: TGCGCCAGCAGTCCAGGACAGGGGAACCTAGGAGATGGCTACACCTTC.

This chain joins TRBV2 and TRBJ1-5; no reliable D call. The CDR3 sequence is 15 residues long. The germline V gene has CDR1 SNHLY and CDR2 FYNNEI. V gave up 0 bases and J gave up 4 bases, with 10 bases separating them. CDR3 bases: TGTGCCAGCAGTGAAGCGCGGCAGTTTAATCAGCCCCAGCATTTT. It specifies CASSEARQFNQPQHF.